Many counts were recorded for the clone carrying this T cell receptor (beta chain). Its antigen is unknown. This sample is drawn from a study of neurological immune-mediated disorders. Whole-study results and caveats: Because no CDR3 amino acid sequences were shared across subjects by expanded clones, private repertoires were suggested in all groups.

TCRdb re-called the 5' RACE reads with MiXCR, one entry per CDR3 protein. The table shows around 80,000 distinct CDR3 sequences, with around a tenth occurring only once. The CDR3 spans 15 residues. Trimming pared 2 bases from V and 2 bases from J, leaving 10 bases between. J is TRBJ2-1 and V is TRBV12-3 or TRBV12-4; D possibly corresponds to TRBD2 (7 bases). Sequenced sample: PBMCs. The TCR was taken from a man in his forties in good health. DNA for the CDR3: TGTGCCAGCAGTTTACCGGGGGGCGCCTACAATGAGCAGTTCTTC. It yields the protein CASSLPGGAYNEQFF.